Each of the 2 T cell receptor beta chains below was sequenced from the same sample in a study of T cell responses to AZD1222 COVID-19 vaccine. Libraries were prepared by immunoSEQ multiplex PCR; TCRdb keeps only in-frame clonotypes and omits some of them. This table holds approximately 150,000 clones, 88% found once. The input for sequencing was peripheral blood, taken 28 days after the second dose of the MenACWY control vaccine. These receptors were taken from an adult who received the MenACWY meningococcal vaccine as a control.

The chain uses TRBV3-1 (or the pseudogene TRBV3-2) and TRBJ2-7; D unclear. Germline assignment: CDR1 LGHDT and CDR2 YNNKEL (reference sequence). V shed 3 bases and J shed 0 bases, with 12 bases lying between them. CDR3 length equals 15 residues. This chain's CDR3 is CASSHAPRASYEQYF. As DNA, the CDR3 is TGTGCCAGCAGCCACGCCCCAAGGGCCTCCTACGAGCAGTACTTC.

The chain carries TRBV7-3 and TRBJ1-6; no firm D call. The CDR3 is 14 amino acids. V shed 1 base and J shed 10 bases, with 11 bases lying between them. Germline loops: CDR1 SGHTA, CDR2 FQGTGA. CDR3 sequence (DNA): TGTGCCAGCAGCTTAAAGGCTCCAAGATCACCCCTCCACTTT. As protein: CASSLKAPRSPLHF.